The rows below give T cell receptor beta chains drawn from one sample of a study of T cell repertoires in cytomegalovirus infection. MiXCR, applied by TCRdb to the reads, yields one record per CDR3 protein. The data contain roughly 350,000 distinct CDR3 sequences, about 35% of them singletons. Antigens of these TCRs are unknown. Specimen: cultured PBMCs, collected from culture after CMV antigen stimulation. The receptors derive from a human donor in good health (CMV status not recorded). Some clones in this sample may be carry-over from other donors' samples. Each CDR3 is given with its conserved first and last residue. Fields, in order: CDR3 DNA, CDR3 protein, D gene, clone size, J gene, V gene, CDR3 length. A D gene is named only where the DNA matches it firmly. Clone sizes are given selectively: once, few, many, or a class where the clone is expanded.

CDR3nt: TGTGCCAGCAGTGACCCCCGGACAGCCGTTTATGGCTACACCTTC; CDR3aa: CASSDPRTAVYGYTF; d_gene: -; abundance: -; j_gene: TRBJ1-2; v_gene: TRBV6-2/TRBV6-3; len: 15
CDR3nt: TGTGCCAGCAGTTCGCGGGAGGGAAGCACAGATACGCAGTATTTT; CDR3aa: CASSSREGSTDTQYF; d_gene: TRBD2; abundance: -; j_gene: TRBJ2-3; v_gene: TRBV6-1; len: 15
CDR3nt: TGTGCCAGCAGCCAAGGACTAGCGGGAGCGGGTGGGACCCAGTACTTC; CDR3aa: CASSQGLAGAGGTQYF; d_gene: TRBD2; abundance: many; j_gene: TRBJ2-5; v_gene: TRBV7-2; len: 16
CDR3nt: TGTGCCAGCTCACCCAGCGTGGACACCATATATTTT; CDR3aa: CASSPSVDTIYF; d_gene: -; abundance: -; j_gene: TRBJ1-3; v_gene: TRBV18; len: 12
CDR3nt: TGTGCCAGCAGTAGCCGGCGTGGATTACAAGAGACCCAGTACTTC; CDR3aa: CASSSRRGLQETQYF; d_gene: -; abundance: -; j_gene: TRBJ2-5; v_gene: TRBV6-1; len: 15
CDR3nt: TGTGCCAGCAGTTACTCGAGGGGGAGCTATGGCTACACCTTC; CDR3aa: CASSYSRGSYGYTF; d_gene: -; abundance: -; j_gene: TRBJ1-2; v_gene: TRBV6-8; len: 14
CDR3nt: TGCGCCAGCAGCCAAGTTTTTAGACGGGCCAATGGCTACACCTTC; CDR3aa: CASSQVFRRANGYTF; d_gene: -; abundance: -; j_gene: TRBJ1-2; v_gene: TRBV4-3; len: 15
CDR3nt: TGTGCCAGCAGCTTGGTCGTGGCTGGCAATCAGCCCCAGCATTTT; CDR3aa: CASSLVVAGNQPQHF; d_gene: -; abundance: few; j_gene: TRBJ1-5; v_gene: TRBV7-2; len: 15
CDR3nt: TGTGCCAGCAGTTCCCGAAGGTGGGAGGGCCCTTACAATGAGCAGTTCTTC; CDR3aa: CASSSRRWEGPYNEQFF; d_gene: TRBD2; abundance: -; j_gene: TRBJ2-1; v_gene: TRBV27; len: 17
CDR3nt: TGTGCCAGCAGCCCCCCCGTTGCGGGATTGCAGTTCTTC; CDR3aa: CASSPPVAGLQFF; d_gene: -; abundance: -; j_gene: TRBJ2-1; v_gene: TRBV7-2; len: 13
CDR3nt: TGTGCCAGCAGTTACGGGGACCCCGTGGACAATGAGCAGTTCTTC; CDR3aa: CASSYGDPVDNEQFF; d_gene: -; abundance: -; j_gene: TRBJ2-1; v_gene: TRBV6-5; len: 15
CDR3nt: TGTGCCAGCAGCTTAGGGGACAGAACCTACGAGCAGTACTTC; CDR3aa: CASSLGDRTYEQYF; d_gene: TRBD1; abundance: -; j_gene: TRBJ2-7; v_gene: TRBV7-2; len: 14
CDR3nt: TGTGCCAGCAGCTTCGGGACTAGTCTTGATGAGCAGTTCTTC; CDR3aa: CASSFGTSLDEQFF; d_gene: TRBD2; abundance: few; j_gene: TRBJ2-1; v_gene: TRBV7-6; len: 14
CDR3nt: TGTGCTAGTGGTTTGGCGTCGATAGCGGGTTTCAATGAGCAGTTCTTC; CDR3aa: CASGLASIAGFNEQFF; d_gene: TRBD2; abundance: -; j_gene: TRBJ2-1; v_gene: TRBV12-5; len: 16